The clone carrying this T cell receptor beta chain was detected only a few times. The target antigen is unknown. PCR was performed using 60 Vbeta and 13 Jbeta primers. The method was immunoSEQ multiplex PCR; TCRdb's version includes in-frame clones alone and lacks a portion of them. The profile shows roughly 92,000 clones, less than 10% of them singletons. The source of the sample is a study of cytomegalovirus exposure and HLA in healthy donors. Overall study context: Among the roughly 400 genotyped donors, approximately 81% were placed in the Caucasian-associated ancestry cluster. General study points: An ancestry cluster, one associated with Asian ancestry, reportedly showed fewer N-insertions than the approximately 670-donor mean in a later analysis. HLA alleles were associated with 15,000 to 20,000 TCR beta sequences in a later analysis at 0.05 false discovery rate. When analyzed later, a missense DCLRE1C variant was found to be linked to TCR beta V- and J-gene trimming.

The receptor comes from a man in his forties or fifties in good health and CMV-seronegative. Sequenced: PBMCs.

CDR3 amino acids: CASSLDSSAFF. DNA for the CDR3: TGTGCCAGCAGCTTGGACAGTTCGGCTTTCTTT. The rearrangement joins TRBV7-9 to TRBJ1-1; tentatively, D is TRBD1 (6 bases). With 3 bases removed from V and 11 bases from J, the gap between germline ends came to 10 bases. This CDR3 is 11 amino acids long. Germline V gene data show CDR1 as SEHNR and CDR2 as FQNEAQ (reference sequence).